These 26 T cell receptor beta chains came from one sample sequenced in a study of shared clonotypes between healthy human individuals. The assay was immunoSEQ multiplex PCR, and TCRdb's table has in-frame clones only and misses some. The data show about 2.1 million clones, around 93% seen once. Naive CD8 cells were CD45RO-negative, positively selected for CCR7, excluding terminally differentiated effector memory CD45RA+ cells. Material for sequencing was naive CD8+ T cells from PBMCs. These receptors came from a man aged 18 to 35 in good health. Some clones in this sample may be carry-over from other donors' samples.

This rearrangement joins TRBV5-6 to TRBJ2-7; no clear D. Germline CDR1 reads SGHDT; CDR2 reads YYEEEE. V was shortened by 5 bases and J by 3 bases, with 21 bases between the two germline ends. The CDR3 covers 16 residues. As DNA, the CDR3 is TGTGCCAGCAGTCCAACCCAGGCACCAACAGTCTACGAGCAGTACTTC. It codes for CASSPTQAPTVYEQYF.

The chain joins TRBV6-1 to TRBJ1-1; D remains ambiguous. V lost 7 bases and J 0 bases, leaving 12 bases between the germline ends. CDR1 and CDR2 from the germline V gene are MNHNS and SASEGT. CDR3 size: 14 residues. This CDR3 reads CASKTSYMNTEAFF. CDR3 DNA sequence: TGTGCCAGCAAGACGAGCTACATGAACACTGAAGCTTTCTTT.

The rearrangement links TRBV7-3 to TRBJ1-1; perhaps TRBD1 as D (6 bases). The CDR3 extends over 15 amino acids. Between the trimmed V and J ends, which lost 5 bases and 1 base, there was a span of 14 bases. Per the germline V gene, CDR1 is SGHTA and CDR2 is FQGTGA. CDR3 sequence (DNA): TGTGCCAGCAGCCGTTTTACAGGGCCGAACACTGAAGCTTTCTTT. It encodes CASSRFTGPNTEAFF.

The rearrangement links TRBV7-2 to TRBJ2-2, with 7 bases that match TRBD1. The CDR3 contains 13 residues. Germline CDR1 SGHTA, CDR2 FQGNSA. The ends lost 8 bases at V and 6 bases at J; junction bases unmatched: 6. CDR3 protein: CASPTGAAGELFF. The CDR3 DNA reads as TGTGCCAGCCCAACAGGGGCGGCCGGGGAGCTGTTTTTT.

This rearrangement joins TRBV27 to TRBJ2-3; D possibly corresponds to TRBD1 (6 bases). The germline V and J ends were trimmed by 3 bases and 5 bases, with 18 bases remaining between them. Germline CDR1 reads MNHEY; CDR2 reads SMNVEV (reference sequence). This CDR3 spans 16 amino acids. The CDR3 loop reads CASSFSAGERVDTQYF. The DNA of the CDR3 is TGTGCCAGCAGTTTCTCGGCAGGGGAACGGGTAGATACGCAGTATTTT.

This clone was picked up a small number of times. V usage is TRBV7-8 and J usage is TRBJ2-1; 11 positions agree with TRBD2. CDR1 is SGHVS, CDR2 FQNEAQ, per germline. This CDR3 region has 14 residues. V dropped 0 bases and J dropped 9; count of bases not matched to a gene: 1. CDR3 coding DNA: TGTGCCAGCAGCTTAGCACTAGCGGGAGTTGAGCAGTTCTTC. Its protein is CASSLALAGVEQFF.

The chain is built from TRBV27 and TRBJ2-7; possibly TRBD2 for D (6 bases). This CDR3 is built from 14 residues. The V end lost 3 bases, the J end lost 7 bases, and 16 bases lay between the germline ends. Germline loops: CDR1 MNHEY, CDR2 SMNVEV (reference sequence). The CDR3 DNA reads as TGTGCCAGCAGTTTCCAAATCGGGGGTGGGGAGCAGTACTTC. It yields the protein CASSFQIGGGEQYF.

This clone showed up just once. The rearrangement joins TRBV6-6 to TRBJ1-1, with a possible D match to TRBD1 (6 bases). Trimming removed 7 bases at V and 7 bases at J, with 10 bases between. The germline V gene encodes CDR1 MNHNY and CDR2 SVGAGI (reference sequence). The CDR3 consists of 11 residues. The CDR3 sequence: CASIGGGEAFF. CDR3 bases: TGTGCCAGCATTGGGGGCGGTGAAGCTTTCTTT.

In regard to this clone: At one of its ends the junction is not consistent with the germline gene, which may arise from a read error. This chain joins TRBV28 and TRBJ2-7; D may be TRBD2 (6 bases). The germline V gene encodes CDR1 MDHEN and CDR2 SYDVKM. The CDR3 has 12 amino acids. The DNA of the CDR3 is TGTGCCAGCAGTTTCGGCGGGGTGGGGCTGAACTTC. The encoded protein is CASSFGGVGLNF.

This clone has only one observation. The sample has other DNA sequences that encode this CDR3 too. V and J are TRBV28 and TRBJ2-2; D may match TRBD1 or TRBD2 (5 bases each). The germline V and J ends were trimmed by 3 bases and 2 bases, with 10 bases remaining between them. Germline V lookup: CDR1 MDHEN, CDR2 SYDVKM. The CDR3 is made up of 15 amino acids. For the CDR3, the DNA is TGTGCCAGCAGTTTGGGGACGACAAACACCGGGGAGCTGTTTTTT. Translated, it gives CASSLGTTNTGELFF. The entire variable domain, with the rest obtained from reference TRBV28 and TRBJ2-2, is as follows: DVKVTQSSRYLVKRTGEKVFLECVQDMDHENMFWYRQDPGLGLRLIYFSYDVKMKEKGDIPEGYSVSREKKERFSLILESASTNQTSMYLCASSLGTTNTGELFFGEGSRLTVL.

The rearrangement uses TRBV6-1 and TRBJ2-7; D is ambiguous. V lost 2 bases and J lost 1, with 15 bases in between. Germline V gives CDR1 MNHNS, CDR2 SASEGT. This CDR3 spans 16 amino acids. The DNA of the CDR3 is TGTGCCAGCAGTGAACCCCAGCAGCTTACTTCCTACGAGCAGTACTTC. Translating it yields CASSEPQQLTSYEQYF.

The J gene is TRBJ2-4, the V gene TRBV4-3, with TRBD2 matching 7 bases. The CDR3 has 20 residues. V lost 0 bases, J lost 2 bases, and 16 bases stayed unmatched. Germline CDR1 and CDR2: LGHNA and YSLEER. The DNA of the CDR3 is TGCGCCAGCAGCCAAGATTGGCGCAGGGAGGGCCCCATGACCAAAAACATTCAGTACTTC. Its translation is CASSQDWRREGPMTKNIQYF.

V is TRBV30 and J is TRBJ2-1; TRBD2 is a possible D gene (5 bases). The CDR3 is 15 amino acids. The V end was cut by 5 bases, the J end by 0 bases, with 14 bases between. Germline CDR1 GTSNPN, CDR2 SVGIG (reference sequence). CDR3 nucleotide sequence: TGTGCCTGGGACCCCAGCGGCAGCTCCTACAATGAGCAGTTCTTC. Amino acids: CAWDPSGSSYNEQFF.

Remarks on this clone: The same CDR3 can be traced to other DNA sequences in this sample. The chain is built from TRBV5-6 and TRBJ2-2; D gene uncertain. Germline assignment: CDR1 SGHDT and CDR2 YYEEEE. V lost 1 base and J 2 bases, leaving 6 bases between the germline ends. The length of the CDR3 is 14 residues. CDR3 sequence reads: CASSLTLNTGELFF. CDR3 bases: TGTGCCAGCAGCTTGACATTAAACACCGGGGAGCTGTTTTTT.

The chain employs TRBV30 and TRBJ2-5; weak D call: TRBD1 (5 bases). The J call may be faulty, since TRBJ2-7 better matches the DNA end. The CDR3 sequence is 13 residues long. Looked up from germline, CDR1 is GTSNPN and CDR2 is SVGIG (reference sequence). CDR3 in amino acids: CAWSVLRGYEQYF. The CDR3 region has the DNA TGTGCCTGGAGTGTCCTTAGGGGCTACGAGCAGTACTTC.

The rearrangement links TRBV28 to TRBJ2-2; no definite D call. The CDR3 sequence is 16 residues long. V was cut by 5 bases and J by 5 bases, with 18 bases left in between. CDR1 and CDR2 from the germline V gene are MDHEN and SYDVKM. The CDR3 DNA is TGTGCCAGCAGTCCGTCGACGGTGCTGGAGACCGGGGAGCTGTTTTTT. Translated: CASSPSTVLETGELFF.

The chain combines TRBV27 with TRBJ2-1, with D maybe TRBD1 (6 bases). Between the trimmed V and J ends, which lost 7 bases and 0 bases, there was a span of 13 bases. The CDR3 covers 15 residues. CDR1 and CDR2 from the germline V gene are MNHEY and SMNVEV (reference sequence). DNA for the CDR3: TGTGCCAGCACCTGGGGGCAAAGCTCCTACAATGAGCAGTTCTTC. Translated, it gives CASTWGQSSYNEQFF.

The gene calls are TRBV7-9 and TRBJ1-2; TRBD1 agrees at 8 bases. With 4 bases clipped from V and 5 bases from J, the junction kept 15 bases outside the gene matches. The CDR3 has 17 residues. Germline values: CDR1 SEHNR, CDR2 FQNEAQ (reference sequence). The CDR3 DNA is TGTGCCAGCAGCTCTGGGTTCCAGGGGGCGTGGTTGTATGGCTACACCTTC. The encoded protein is CASSSGFQGAWLYGYTF.

The chain carries TRBV27 and TRBJ1-2; 10 bases agree with TRBD1. This CDR3 has 15 residues. V was clipped by 4 bases and J by 0 bases; unmatched bases: 2. Germline V gives CDR1 MNHEY, CDR2 SMNVEV (reference sequence). Here the CDR3 reads CASSWTGGANYGYTF. CDR3 DNA sequence: TGTGCCAGCAGTTGGACAGGGGGAGCTAACTATGGCTACACCTTC.

The chain carries TRBV28 and TRBJ1-5; weak D call: TRBD1 (5 bases). Per the germline V gene, CDR1 is MDHEN and CDR2 is SYDVKM. The CDR3 spans 17 residues. Trimming removed 3 bases from V and 2 bases from J, with 17 bases in between. As DNA, the CDR3 is TGTGCCAGCAGTTTTATTGGGACCAACCATGGCAATCAGCCCCAGCATTTT. This gives the protein CASSFIGTNHGNQPQHF. Full variable domain (remainder filled in from reference TRBV28 and TRBJ1-5): DVKVTQSSRYLVKRTGEKVFLECVQDMDHENMFWYRQDPGLGLRLIYFSYDVKMKEKGDIPEGYSVSREKKERFSLILESASTNQTSMYLCASSFIGTNHGNQPQHFGDGTRLSIL.

This sequence joins TRBV5-1 and TRBJ2-1; no clear D. The CDR3 is 13 amino acids. Germline V lookup: CDR1 SGHRS, CDR2 YFSETQ. V lost 0 bases and J 6 bases, leaving 7 bases between the germline ends. CDR3 protein: CASSLANPNEQFF. CDR3 nucleotide sequence: TGCGCCAGCAGCTTGGCCAACCCCAATGAGCAGTTCTTC. Supplemented by reference TRBV5-1 and TRBJ2-1, the full variable domain reads KAGVTQTPRYLIKTRGQQVTLSCSPISGHRSVSWYQQTPGQGLQFLFEYFSETQRNKGNFPGRFSGRQFSNSRSEMNVSTLELGDSALYLCASSLANPNEQFFGPGTRLTVL.

This sequence joins TRBV7-9 and TRBJ2-2, with 7 bases aligning to TRBD1. This CDR3 is built from 14 residues. The V gene's germline CDR1 is SEHNR and CDR2 FQNEAQ (reference sequence). The junction had 3 bases not matched to a gene; V was cut back by 5 bases and J by 3 bases. CDR3 sequence (DNA): TGTGCCAGCAGCACCGACAGGGACACCGGGGAGCTGTTTTTT. This encodes CASSTDRDTGELFF.

J is TRBJ1-2 and V is TRBV30; D ambiguous. CDR1 is GTSNPN, CDR2 SVGIG, per germline (reference sequence). V was shortened by 3 bases and J by 5 bases, with 19 bases between the two germline ends. This CDR3 is built from 15 residues. DNA for the CDR3: TGTGCCTGGAGCGGCCGTTCTACCCCAATATATGGCTACACCTTC. Residues: CAWSGRSTPIYGYTF.

The V and J genes are TRBV29-1 and TRBJ2-3; 8 positions match TRBD2. The CDR3 is 15 residues long. Trimming removed 2 bases from V and 5 bases from J; junction bases left unmatched: 9. Germline CDR1 is SQVTM and CDR2 is ANQGSEA. CDR3 DNA: TGCAGCGTTGAACCCACCGGGACTAGTGGAGATACGCAGTATTTT. It yields the protein CSVEPTGTSGDTQYF.

The genes are TRBV19 and TRBJ2-1, with TRBD2 as a possible D gene (6 bases). The CDR3 contains 15 residues. The ends were cut back, 3 bases at V and 2 bases at J, with 11 bases in the middle. The V gene's germline CDR1 is LNHDA and CDR2 SQIVND (reference sequence). CDR3 in DNA: TGTGCCAGTAGTATCGGGCTAGCGCCCTACAATGAGCAGTTCTTC. This translates into CASSIGLAPYNEQFF.

As for this clone: Other DNA sequences of this sample code for an identical CDR3. The chain links TRBV5-4 to TRBJ2-7; 13 nucleotides align to TRBD2. The CDR3 loop spans 14 amino acids. Unmatched junction bases numbered 3, after V lost 5 bases and J lost 4 bases. The V gene's germline CDR1 is SGHNT and CDR2 YYREEE (reference sequence). The chain's CDR3 is CASRLAGGPYEQYF. Written as DNA, the CDR3 is TGTGCCAGCAGACTAGCGGGAGGGCCTTACGAGCAGTACTTC.